The source of this T cell receptor beta chain is a study of CD8 T cells in ankylosing spondylitis. Regarding the study as a whole: Within matched ankylosing spondylitis synovial fluid, disease-linked clones were reportedly significantly enriched. A TCR beta motif of 7 to 9 highly homologous variants seemed to mark ankylosing spondylitis blood. Certain motif variants had earlier been reported in reactive arthritis synovial fluid and blood. Disease-linked clones proved CD8+ and comparatively uncommon in peripheral blood.

Looked up from germline, CDR1 is SEHNR and CDR2 is FQNEAQ (reference sequence). The CDR3 is made up of 14 amino acids. Deletions cut 7 bases from V and 1 base from J, with 14 bases between. For TCR beta, libraries came from quantitative 5'-RACE with molecular barcodes. TCRdb re-derived calls from the 5' RACE reads in MiXCR, one entry per CDR3 protein. The sample has fewer than 550,000 distinct CDR3 sequences, roughly 5.2% seen once. This clonotype was detected only a few times. No antigen is known for it. The sequence was obtained from a male donor with ankylosing spondylitis. Sequencing input: blood, either unsorted or a sorted T cell fraction (not recorded which). The chain employs TRBV7-9 and TRBJ2-7, with D perhaps matching TRBD1 (6 bases). The CDR3 sequence is CASTRPGESYEQYF. The CDR3 DNA reads as TGTGCCAGCACCCGTCCAGGGGAGTCCTACGAGCAGTACTTC.